This T cell receptor (beta chain) was observed in a study of T cells in Graves' hyperthyroidism and ophthalmopathy. Study-level results: Most clonotypes expanded in the thyroid (above 0.001) were also present in blood.

Amplified TCR beta CDR3 regions came from RNA transcripts. Using the HTBI primer set, a first-round RT-PCR was run on the TCR CDR3. TCRdb analysed the multiplex PCR reads with MiXCR anew, one entry per CDR3 protein. The sample includes some 690,000 distinct CDR3 sequences, approximately 15% of them seen just once. As to this clonotype: Its antigen remains unknown. An end of the junction does not agree with germline; a read error may underlie this.

Among the patients, aged 18 to 65, hyperthyroidism was newly diagnosed and had lasted under 2 months. Fresh peripheral blood, more than 9 ml, yielded the PBMCs. The CDR3 has 11 residues. Germline V gives CDR1 SQVTM, CDR2 ANQGSEA. The receptor was derived from a man aged 50 to 60 with Graves' hyperthyroidism. The gene calls are TRBV29-1 and TRBJ2-3, with D possibly being TRBD2 (6 bases). Sequenced input: blood. The CDR3: CSVEQIPGLAF. CDR3 nucleotide sequence: TGCAGCGTTGAACAAATTCCGGGACTTGCTTTT.